The next 17 T cell receptor beta chains were all read from a single sample in a study of OX40 agonist ivuxolimab in advanced cancers. Here immunoSEQ multiplex PCR was the method, and the copy in TCRdb shows in-frame clones only, minus some. The sample lists roughly 53,000 clones, roughly nine tenths occurring once. The material sequenced was CD4+ or CD8+ T cells sorted from blood, taken in a trial of the OX40 agonist ivuxolimab. These receptors were taken from an adult with an advanced solid tumor such as melanoma, head and neck, liver or kidney cancer.

The chain combines TRBV11-2 with TRBJ2-1; D might be TRBD2 (6 bases). Germline lookup yields CDR1 SGHAT and CDR2 FQNNGV. The CDR3 covers 18 residues. Trimming shortened V by 3 bases and J by 4 bases, and 22 bases separated the two germline ends. In nucleotides, the CDR3 is TGTGCCAGCAGCTTTAGACAGCCCAACCTCGGGGGTTACAATGAGCAGTTCTTC. It is translated as CASSFRQPNLGGYNEQFF.

The CDR3 loop is CASSYYRGPPYNEQFF. The CDR3, as DNA: TGTGCCAGCAGCTACTACAGGGGACCCCCCTACAATGAGCAGTTCTTC. This sequence joins TRBV7-9 and TRBJ2-1, with TRBD1 matching over 7 bases. Per germline, CDR1 SEHNR and CDR2 FQNEAQ (reference sequence). CDR3 length: 16 residues. The trim removed 4 bases at V and 2 bases at J, leaving 8 bases unmatched.

The chain links TRBV2 to TRBJ2-7; TRBD1 or TRBD2 may be the D gene (5 bases each). Trimming took 6 bases from V and 1 from J, leaving 7 bases between them. CDR1 SNHLY and CDR2 FYNNEI come from the germline V gene. The CDR3 length is 12 residues. CDR3 loop: CASREGSYEQYF. The DNA for the CDR3 is TGTGCCAGCAGAGAGGGGTCCTACGAGCAGTACTTC.

The rearrangement links TRBV19 to TRBJ1-2; D uncertain. V shed 0 bases and J shed 8 bases, with 16 bases lying between them. The CDR3 extends over 15 amino acids. Germline lookup yields CDR1 LNHDA and CDR2 SQIVND (reference sequence). CDR3 sequence reads: CASSIDVGNLEGYTF. CDR3 in DNA: TGTGCCAGTAGTATAGACGTCGGGAATTTGGAGGGCTACACCTTC.

V is TRBV5-1 and J is TRBJ2-2; D assignment may be TRBD1 or TRBD2 (7 bases each). V shed 4 bases and J shed 5 bases, with 18 bases lying between them. There are 16 residues in the CDR3. Germline V CDR1 and CDR2: SGHRS, YFSETQ. CDR3 nucleotide sequence: TGCGCCAGCAGCCCCGGGGAGGGGGCGCTGACCGGGGAGCTGTTTTTT. Residues: CASSPGEGALTGELFF.

This chain uses TRBV10-3 with TRBJ2-1, with 11 positions matching TRBD1. CDR3 length: 15 amino acids. Unmatched junction bases numbered 7, after V lost 8 bases and J lost 4 bases. Germline V lookup: CDR1 ENHRY, CDR2 SYGVKD. This CDR3 is CAIGTGTGGYNEQFF. For the CDR3, the DNA is TGTGCCATCGGAACCGGGACAGGGGGTTACAATGAGCAGTTCTTC.

V gene TRBV9 combines with J gene TRBJ2-5; D gene uncertain. The germline gives CDR1 SGDLS, CDR2 YYNGEE. V gave up 0 bases and J gave up 5 bases, with 17 bases separating them. The CDR3 is 16 residues long. CDR3 bases: TGTGCCAGCAGCGTAGGGGTCGCGGCGGTGGGGGAGACCCAGTACTTC. This sequence encodes CASSVGVAAVGETQYF.

The chain is built from TRBV5-1 and TRBJ1-2; 7 bases match TRBD1. Germline CDR1 and CDR2: SGHRS and YFSETQ. The junction had 7 bases not matched to a gene; V was cut back by 0 bases and J by 5 bases. This CDR3 is built from 15 residues. In nucleotides, the CDR3 is TGCGCCAGCAGCTTGGGGGACAGTACCCCTTATGGCTACACCTTC. Amino acid sequence: CASSLGDSTPYGYTF.

V usage is TRBV11-3 and J usage is TRBJ2-2, with 7 bases fitting TRBD1. V dropped 5 bases and J dropped 4; count of bases not matched to a gene: 7. The germline V gene encodes CDR1 SGHNT and CDR2 YENEEA. CDR3 length: 15 amino acids. The CDR3 reads CASSTRQGSTGELFF. The CDR3 DNA reads TGTGCCAGCAGCACCCGACAGGGAAGCACCGGGGAGCTGTTTTTT.

V is TRBV28 and J is TRBJ1-3; TRBD1 matches 7 bases. CDR3 size: 15 residues. With 5 bases clipped from V and 4 bases from J, the junction kept 8 bases outside the gene matches. Per the germline V gene, CDR1 is MDHEN and CDR2 is SYDVKM. CDR3 bases: TGTGCCAGCAGTCTAATGACAGGGACGGGAAACACCATATATTTT. It encodes CASSLMTGTGNTIYF.

The chain is built from TRBV6-1 and TRBJ1-5; D is unclear. The germline V and J ends were trimmed by 0 bases and 1 base, with 10 bases remaining between them. Germline loops: CDR1 MNHNS, CDR2 SASEGT. CDR3 size: 16 residues. CDR3: CASSEAMAGSNQPQHF. In DNA, the CDR3 is TGTGCCAGCAGTGAAGCGATGGCAGGAAGCAATCAGCCCCAGCATTTT.

The chain's CDR3 is CASSNPTGYTDTQYF. CDR3 nucleotide sequence: TGTGCCAGCAGTAACCCGACAGGATACACAGATACGCAGTATTTT. The genes are TRBV6-5 and TRBJ2-3; a weak D match, TRBD1 (6 bases). This CDR3 has 15 amino acids. Germline assignment: CDR1 MNHEY and CDR2 SVGAGI. The ends were cut back, 5 bases at V and 2 bases at J, with 14 bases in the middle.

The chain recombines TRBV7-2 with TRBJ1-2; 7 bases line up with TRBD1. Germline V gene lookup returns CDR1 SGHTA and CDR2 FQGNSA. With 5 bases clipped from V and 4 bases from J, the junction kept 4 bases outside the gene matches. The CDR3 contains 13 residues. CDR3 region: CASSTRQGYGYTF. As DNA, the CDR3 is TGTGCCAGCAGCACCCGACAGGGCTATGGCTACACCTTC.

V and J are TRBV5-1 and TRBJ2-3, with no clear D. CDR1 and CDR2 (germline): SGHRS, YFSETQ. The CDR3 is 16 amino acids. V was shortened by 7 bases and J by 3 bases, with 21 bases between the two germline ends. CDR3 bases: TGCGCCAGCTCCCCGGTGGCCCTCCAAGGAACAGATACGCAGTATTTT. It encodes CASSPVALQGTDTQYF.

Turning to this clone: The same CDR3 arises from other DNA sequences in this sample as well. The chain recombines TRBV29-1 with TRBJ1-5; D unresolved. V was trimmed by 6 bases and J by 2 bases, leaving 17 bases between them. This CDR3 region has 15 residues. In germline, CDR1 is SQVTM, CDR2 ANQGSEA. CDR3 in amino acids: CSVADGFLGNQPQHF. CDR3 in DNA: TGCAGCGTCGCGGACGGGTTCCTGGGCAATCAGCCCCAGCATTTT.

The rearrangement joins TRBV11-2 to TRBJ2-7; 11 nucleotides align to TRBD2. The CDR3 is 14 amino acids. Germline CDR1 reads SGHAT; CDR2 reads FQNNGV. The V segment lost 1 base and the J segment 6 bases; nucleotides outside the gene matches: 2. The CDR3 is CASSLALAGGEQYF. The CDR3 coding sequence is TGTGCCAGCAGCTTAGCCCTAGCGGGAGGCGAGCAGTACTTC.

V usage is TRBV7-9 and J usage is TRBJ2-1; 8 bases fit TRBD2. The CDR3 has 16 residues. In germline, CDR1 is SEHNR, CDR2 FQNEAQ (reference sequence). J lost 6 bases, V lost 0 bases, and 7 bases had no gene match. The CDR3 nucleotides are TGTGCCAGCAGCTTAGCGATCGGCGGGAGGCCCAATGAGCAGTTCTTC. Residues: CASSLAIGGRPNEQFF.